A single TCR beta chain is shown here with its context. What it binds is unknown. The data originate from a study of T cell responses to AZD1222 COVID-19 vaccine. Timing groups of about 4 and about 12 weeks for second doses were pooled. Whole-study findings and limits: Compared with day 0, the breadth and depth of the Spike-specific TCR repertoire rose significantly after two doses of AZD1222.

Profiled with immunoSEQ multiplex PCR; TCRdb holds only in-frame clones, not every one. The sample has 250,000 to 300,000 clones; 90% to 95% are singletons. Germline CDR1 is LGHDT and CDR2 is YNNKEL (reference sequence). Trimming shortened V by 1 base and J by 2 bases, and 11 bases separated the two germline ends. This CDR3 is 15 amino acids long. This receptor was obtained from an adult who received the AZD1222 COVID-19 vaccine. V gene TRBV3-1 (or the pseudogene TRBV3-2) combines with J gene TRBJ1-2; weak D call: TRBD1 (6 bases). The source was peripheral blood, collected 28 days after the second AZD1222 dose. The CDR3 here is CASSQGTVLNYGYTF. The CDR3 region has the DNA TGTGCCAGCAGCCAAGGGACAGTTTTGAACTATGGCTACACCTTC.